These T cell receptor beta chains were read from a single sample in a study of human T cells and chemical hapten exposure. TCRdb independently ran MiXCR on the RACE reads; one entry per CDR3 protein. The sample shows tens of thousands of distinct CDR3 sequences, approximately 4.5% of them seen only once. Sequencing was carried out using whole blood. The origin of the receptors is a female donor in good health. Some clones in this sample may be carry-over from other donors' samples. Each CDR3 is given with its conserved first and last residue. The D gene is left open where the match is weak. Size is omitted from some rows. Given values are once, few, many or a class for expanded clones.

many,-,TRBV12-3/TRBV12-4,TRBJ2-6,TGTGCCAGCAGTTTCGACAGCTACACCTCTGGGGCCAACGTCCTGACTTTC,CASSFDSYTSGANVLTF
few,-,TRBV6-2/TRBV6-3,TRBJ2-3,TGTGCCAGCAGTCCTACTAGCAGGGGAGGCGATACGCAGTATTTT,CASSPTSRGGDTQYF
many,-,TRBV29-1,TRBJ2-5,TGCAGCGGTGAAAGGTCCGGGTCAACCGGGACCCAGTACTTC,CSGERSGSTGTQYF
many,-,TRBV7-2,TRBJ2-1,TGTGCCAGCATCTCAACTAGAATAGGCAATGAGCAGTTCTTC,CASISTRIGNEQFF
-,TRBD1,TRBV29-1,TRBJ2-6,TGCAGCGCTAAATTCACCGGGACAGGGGCCCCTGGGGCCAACGTCCTGACTTTC,CSAKFTGTGAPGANVLTF
many,TRBD1,TRBV6-5,TRBJ2-7,TGTGCCAGCAGTTACCGTCCGGGACAGGGCTACGAGCAGTACTTC,CASSYRPGQGYEQYF
many,-,TRBV6-2/TRBV6-3,TRBJ1-5,TGTGCCAGCGGGGGGCCCAGCAATCAGCCCCAGCATTTT,CASGGPSNQPQHF
many,-,TRBV11-1,TRBJ2-5,TGTGCCAGCAGCTTATATAACCAAGAGACCCAGTACTTC,CASSLYNQETQYF
many,-,TRBV29-1,TRBJ1-5,TGCAGCGTTTGGTTTGGGGGCGCAGAGCCCCAGCATTTT,CSVWFGGAEPQHF
-,-,TRBV12-3/TRBV12-4,TRBJ1-6,TGTGCCAGCAGCCCGGGCGGGGTGAGCTCCTATAATTCACCCCTCAACTTT,CASSPGGVSSYNSPLNF
many,-,TRBV6-6,TRBJ2-2,TGTGCCAGCAGTTCAGGGACGGGGAACACCGGGGAGCTGTTTTTT,CASSSGTGNTGELFF
-,-,TRBV3-1,TRBJ2-1,TGTGCCAGCAGCCCCTTGGCGGGGATACCGGGCTCCTACAATGAGCAGTTCTTC,CASSPLAGIPGSYNEQFF
many,TRBD1,TRBV5-1,TRBJ1-6,TGCGCCAGCAGCTCAGGACAGGGGAAGGGATCACCCCTCCACTTT,CASSSGQGKGSPLHF
many,-,TRBV2,TRBJ2-7,TGTGCCCTAGGGGTGAGCTCCTACGAGCAGTACTTC,CALGVSSYEQYF
many,-,TRBV7-2,TRBJ1-1,TGTGCCAGCAGCTTATTTCTTAGTAACACTGAAGCTTTCTTT,CASSLFLSNTEAFF
many,TRBD2,TRBV6-6,TRBJ2-1,TGTGCCAGCAGTTACCTCGTCGGGGGGGGCGGAGATGAGCAGTTCTTC,CASSYLVGGGGDEQFF
-,-,TRBV11-2,TRBJ2-5,TGTGCCAGCAGCCGGACTCCCCAAGAGACCCAGTACTTC,CASSRTPQETQYF
many,TRBD1,TRBV6-6,TRBJ2-5,TGTGCCAGCAGTTACTCAGGGACAGAAGATAAAGAGACCCAGTACTTC,CASSYSGTEDKETQYF
few,TRBD1,TRBV2,TRBJ1-2,TGTGCCAGTAGAGGACAGGGGGCGCGTGGCTATGGCTACACCTTC,CASRGQGARGYGYTF
-,-,TRBV7-2,TRBJ1-4,TGTGCCAGCTCGAGGTTTGGGGAAAAACTGTTTTTT,CASSRFGEKLFF
many,-,TRBV7-3,TRBJ1-1,TGTGCCAGCAGCTTAACCCCAGGGGCCCGAACTGAAGCTTTCTTT,CASSLTPGARTEAFF
many,TRBD2,TRBV28,TRBJ2-7,TGTGCCAGCAGTTTCGTAGCGGGCCTCTCCTACGAGCAGTACTTC,CASSFVAGLSYEQYF
many,-,TRBV5-4,TRBJ2-3,TGTGCCAGCAGAATAGAGATGGCCGATACGCAGTATTTT,CASRIEMADTQYF
many,-,TRBV7-2,TRBJ1-3,TGTGCCAGCAGCTTAGCTTGGGGCTCTGGAAACACCATATATTTT,CASSLAWGSGNTIYF
many,-,TRBV2,TRBJ1-2,TGTGCCAGCACCGCCGCGGAATTTGACTATGGCTACACCTTC,CASTAAEFDYGYTF
many,-,TRBV5-1,TRBJ1-1,TGCGCCAGCAGCTTGTTGGCAGGGGCTGAAGCTTTCTTT,CASSLLAGAEAFF
many,-,TRBV7-2,TRBJ1-1,TGTGCCAGCAGCTTAATCCCCGGGAACGCTGAAGCTTTCTTT,CASSLIPGNAEAFF
few,-,TRBV3-1,TRBJ1-6,TGTGCCAGCAGCCGAAGTTCGGGGATCAGCCATAGTTCACCCCTCAACTTT,CASSRSSGISHSSPLNF
many,-,TRBV10-3,TRBJ2-1,TGTGCCATCAAGCCAGGGAGTTACAATGAGCAGTTCTTC,CAIKPGSYNEQFF
few,-,TRBV20-1,TRBJ1-2,TGCAGTGCGAAGAGTGGTTGGCAGGTCTATGGCTACACCTTC,CSAKSGWQVYGYTF
many,-,TRBV11-2,TRBJ2-3,TGTGCCAGCAGCTTAGATTCCGGGGGCCCGGCTAGGCGAGATACGCAGTATTTT,CASSLDSGGPARRDTQYF
few,TRBD1,TRBV7-9,TRBJ2-7,TGTGCCAGCAGCAGAGGCGGGACAGGGGGCGCCAAGCAGTACTTC,CASSRGGTGGAKQYF
many,TRBD2,TRBV6-6,TRBJ2-3,TGTGCCAGCAATAACTTAGCGGGGGGGACAGATACGCAGTATTTT,CASNNLAGGTDTQYF
many,-,TRBV6-2/TRBV6-3,TRBJ2-7,TGTGCCAGCACCCCTCAAGGGCGGCAGGGTACCTACGAGCAGTACTTC,CASTPQGRQGTYEQYF
many,TRBD1,TRBV6-1,TRBJ2-5,TGTGCCAGCAGCGCGACATCTGGGACAGGGCAAGAGACCCAGTACTTC,CASSATSGTGQETQYF
many,TRBD2,TRBV6-2/TRBV6-3,TRBJ2-2,TGTGCCAGCTCCTGGGAGGGTCGGCTGATCGGGGAGCTGTTTTTT,CASSWEGRLIGELFF
many,-,TRBV11-2,TRBJ2-7,TGTGCCAGCAGCTCGGTCAGGACAAAAATCTACGAGCAGTACTTC,CASSSVRTKIYEQYF
many,TRBD2,TRBV20-1,TRBJ2-3,TGCAGTGCTGGCTGGACTAGCGCTAGCACAGATACGCAGTATTTT,CSAGWTSASTDTQYF
few,-,TRBV5-6,TRBJ1-2,TGTGCCAGCAGCTTGTGGCAGGGTAAAAATAACCCTACATATGGCGACACCTTC,CASSLWQGKNNPTYGDTF
many,TRBD1,TRBV27,TRBJ2-7,TGTGCCAGCAGTCAAGGGACAGGGAGCTCCTACGAGCAGTACTTC,CASSQGTGSSYEQYF
few,-,TRBV7-9,TRBJ1-6,TGTGCCAGCAGCTTTATATCAGATAATTCACCCCTCCACTTT,CASSFISDNSPLHF
few,TRBD1,TRBV18,TRBJ1-4,TGTGCCAGCTCACCGGACAGGGAGGGGGAAAAACTGTTTTTT,CASSPDREGEKLFF
many,-,TRBV5-1,TRBJ1-1,TGCGCCAGCAGCTTGGGGCGGGTTGCGGGCACTGAAGCTTTCTTT,CASSLGRVAGTEAFF
-,-,TRBV7-3,TRBJ2-1,TGTGCCAGCAGCTTATCGCCCTCATCCACCAATGAGCAGTTCTTC,CASSLSPSSTNEQFF
many,-,TRBV12-3/TRBV12-4,TRBJ2-5,TGTGCCAGCAGTTTACAAGTCCAAGAGACCCAGTACTTC,CASSLQVQETQYF
many,-,TRBV4-3,TRBJ1-2,TGTGCCAGCAGCCAAGCTTTCGGCAGTTTCTATGGCTACACCTTC,CASSQAFGSFYGYTF
many,-,TRBV6-2/TRBV6-3,TRBJ1-2,TGTGCCAGCAGTTACTCGCACTTTTTCGGGTCCCAGGACTATGGCTACACCTTC,CASSYSHFFGSQDYGYTF
many,-,TRBV12-3/TRBV12-4,TRBJ2-7,TGTGCCAGCAGTGCTAGGAATTCATACGAGCAGTACTTC,CASSARNSYEQYF
many,-,TRBV6-6,TRBJ2-7,TGTGCCAGCAGTTACTCGTTGTCCGGCCGGCGCGACTCCTACGAGCAGTACTTC,CASSYSLSGRRDSYEQYF
many,-,TRBV5-5,TRBJ2-1,TGTGCCAGCAGCCGAATCCCCTACAATGAGCAGTTCTTC,CASSRIPYNEQFF
many,-,TRBV2,TRBJ1-1,TGTGCCAGCAACGGCGACCGAAACGAAGCTTTCTTT,CASNGDRNEAFF
-,TRBD2,TRBV13,TRBJ2-7,TGTGCCAGCTCAAAATTCGCCCTAGCGGGGGGGCCACACTACGAGCAGTACTTC,CASSKFALAGGPHYEQYF
many,-,TRBV2,TRBJ2-1,TGTGCCAGCAGAACTAGGTCCTCCTACAATGAGCAGTTCTTC,CASRTRSSYNEQFF
many,-,TRBV5-4,TRBJ1-6,TGTGCCAGCAGCTTCTCTAATTCACCCCTCCACTTT,CASSFSNSPLHF
many,-,TRBV7-9,TRBJ1-2,TGTGCCAGCAGCTTCTTAGTTCCTGGGAACTATGGCTACACCTTC,CASSFLVPGNYGYTF
many,-,TRBV7-9,TRBJ2-3,TGTGCCAGCAGCCCTACAGATACGCAGTATTTT,CASSPTDTQYF
-,-,TRBV7-6,TRBJ2-7,TGTGCCAGCAGCTTAGCCCCCCCGAGCTCCTACGAGCAGTACTTC,CASSLAPPSSYEQYF
-,-,TRBV6-2/TRBV6-3,TRBJ1-1,TGTGCCAGCCGCAAGGTGGAGTCGAACACTGAAGCTTTCTTT,CASRKVESNTEAFF